This is a list of T cell receptor beta chains from one sample in a study of T-cell reconstitution after alpha-beta-depleted transplantation in children. Each CDR3 protein is one row after TCRdb ran MiXCR on the PCR reads. The sample contains over 100,000 distinct CDR3 sequences, under 13% of which appear only once. The sample consisted of PBMCs, taken before TCRalphabeta/CD19-depleted stem cell transplant. All receptors come from a boy under 10 years old with acute lymphoblastic leukemia, due to receive a stem cell transplant. Both conserved end residues are part of each CDR3. The order of the fields is J gene, D gene, V gene, clone size, CDR3 protein, CDR3 DNA. The D gene is left open where the match is weak. A row's size may be missing; if present it is once, few, many or a size class.

TRBJ1-1,TRBD1,TRBV7-8,many,CASSSGTGNTEAFF,TGTGCCAGCAGCTCTGGGACAGGGAATACTGAAGCTTTCTTT
TRBJ2-4,TRBD2,TRBV5-1,few,CASSTGTSGSRKNIQYF,TGCGCCAGCAGCACAGGGACTAGCGGGAGTAGGAAAAACATTCAGTACTTC
TRBJ2-1,TRBD1,TRBV27,few,CASSLLGQGTNEQFF,TGTGCCAGCAGTTTACTCGGACAGGGGACGAATGAGCAGTTCTTC
TRBJ2-5,TRBD2,TRBV12-3/TRBV12-4,.,CASRGSGKETQYF,TGTGCCAGCAGGGGTAGCGGGAAGGAGACCCAGTACTTC
TRBJ2-5,TRBD1,TRBV7-7,.,CASSPPTGTQETQYF,TGTGCCAGCAGTCCTCCGACAGGGACACAAGAGACCCAGTACTTC
TRBJ2-1,.,TRBV7-2,few,CASSLVKGAYNEQFF,TGTGCCAGCAGCTTAGTGAAGGGGGCCTACAATGAGCAGTTCTTC
TRBJ2-4,.,TRBV5-5,.,CASSLEVRLGSEYF,TGTGCCAGCAGCTTGGAAGTCCGCCTGGGTTCGGAGTACTTC
TRBJ2-1,.,TRBV20-1,.,CSASSWSSYNEQFF,TGCAGTGCTAGCTCATGGAGCTCCTACAATGAGCAGTTCTTC
TRBJ1-1,.,TRBV5-1,.,CASSSNTGNTEAFF,TGCGCCAGCAGCTCAAACACAGGGAACACTGAAGCTTTCTTT
TRBJ2-2,.,TRBV14,few,CASSRMRPGELFF,TGTGCCAGCAGCCGGATGAGACCCGGGGAGCTGTTTTTT
TRBJ2-2,.,TRBV20-1,.,CSVSDWNTGELFF,TGCAGTGTCTCGGACTGGAACACCGGGGAGCTGTTTTTT
TRBJ1-1,.,TRBV12-3/TRBV12-4,few,CASGGGNTEAFF,TGTGCCAGCGGGGGGGGGAACACTGAAGCTTTCTTT
TRBJ1-1,.,TRBV28,few,CASRPTDLEAFF,TGTGCCAGCAGGCCGACCGACTTAGAGGCTTTCTTT
TRBJ2-3,.,TRBV18,.,CASSNSADTQYF,TGTGCCAGCTCAAACAGTGCAGATACGCAGTATTTT
TRBJ2-5,.,TRBV5-1,.,CASSFGFQGETQYF,TGCGCCAGCAGCTTCGGCTTCCAAGGGGAGACCCAGTACTTC
TRBJ1-1,.,TRBV18,few,CASSPPGVRAFF,TGTGCCAGCTCACCACCTGGGGTGAGGGCTTTCTTT
TRBJ1-6,TRBD1,TRBV12-3/TRBV12-4,many,CASSTRTGGDYNSPLHF,TGTGCCAGCAGTACCCGGACAGGGGGCGACTATAATTCACCCCTCCACTTT
TRBJ1-4,.,TRBV4-1,.,CASSQGLGSNEKLFF,TGCGCCAGCAGCCAAGGCCTGGGGTCTAATGAAAAACTGTTTTTT
TRBJ2-4,TRBD2,TRBV20-1,.,CSARGPGLAGVQAKNIQYF,TGCAGTGCTAGAGGCCCCGGACTAGCGGGAGTCCAGGCCAAAAACATTCAGTACTTC
TRBJ2-1,.,TRBV5-2,once,CARGSRGQWGYEQFF,TGTGCCAGGGGCTCCAGGGGCCAATGGGGGTATGAGCAGTTCTTC
TRBJ2-7,.,TRBV5-1,.,CASRDGPYEQYF,TGCGCCAGCAGAGACGGACCCTACGAGCAGTACTTC
TRBJ2-7,.,TRBV7-9,.,CASSPIPLDQSSYEQCF,TGTGCCAGCAGCCCCATCCCCCTCGATCAATCTTCCTACGAGCAGTGCTTC
TRBJ1-4,.,TRBV5-5,.,CASSLVRGRAANEKLFF,TGTGCCAGCAGCTTGGTCCGGGGGCGAGCGGCTAATGAAAAACTGTTTTTT
TRBJ1-5,TRBD1,TRBV2,few,CASSLDRGNQPQHF,TGTGCCAGCAGCCTAGACAGGGGGAATCAGCCCCAGCATTTT
TRBJ2-1,TRBD2,TRBV5-1,.,CASSLWTSGSSYNEQFF,TGCGCCAGCAGCTTATGGACTAGCGGGAGCTCCTACAATGAGCAGTTCTTC
TRBJ2-7,.,TRBV20-1,many,CSASQDLYYEQYF,TGCAGTGCTAGCCAAGATCTTTACTACGAGCAGTACTTC
TRBJ2-1,.,TRBV29-1,.,CSVEQTAYNEQFF,TGCAGCGTTGAACAGACAGCCTACAATGAGCAGTTCTTC
TRBJ2-7,TRBD1,TRBV25-1,.,CASSENPGQGADEQYF,TGTGCCAGCAGTGAAAACCCGGGACAGGGGGCAGACGAGCAGTACTTC
TRBJ1-1,.,TRBV3-1,.,CASSRGTNTEAFF,TGTGCCAGCAGCCGAGGGACGAACACTGAAGCTTTCTTT
TRBJ2-2,.,TRBV5-1,many,CASSHGGSGNTGELFF,TGCGCCAGCAGCCACGGGGGCTCTGGAAACACCGGGGAGCTGTTTTTT
TRBJ2-5,.,TRBV12-3/TRBV12-4,.,CASSYGGGETQYF,TGTGCCAGCAGTTACGGCGGTGGAGAGACCCAGTACTTC
TRBJ2-3,.,TRBV5-1,.,CASSLAIGTSTDTQYF,TGCGCCAGCAGCTTGGCCATTGGGACTAGCACAGATACGCAGTATTTT
TRBJ2-7,TRBD1,TRBV12-3/TRBV12-4,many,CASSLQGHYEQYF,TGTGCCAGCAGCTTACAGGGGCACTACGAGCAGTACTTC
TRBJ2-5,TRBD2,TRBV30,few,CAWSPGGRNQETQYF,TGTGCCTGGAGTCCGGGAGGACGGAACCAAGAGACCCAGTACTTC
TRBJ1-2,.,TRBV25-1,many,CASSGGSGYTF,TGTGCCAGCAGTGGTGGGTCTGGCTACACCTTC
TRBJ2-7,.,TRBV20-1,.,CSAGGPPPYEQYF,TGCAGTGCAGGGGGACCTCCCCCCTACGAGCAGTACTTC
TRBJ2-5,.,TRBV18,many,CASSPDTEYQETQYF,TGTGCCAGCTCACCGGATACGGAGTACCAAGAGACCCAGTACTTC
TRBJ2-1,TRBD2,TRBV5-1,many,CASSPRAAGGLGDEQFF,TGCGCCAGCAGCCCTCGGGCGGCGGGAGGCCTGGGGGATGAGCAGTTCTTC
TRBJ2-7,.,TRBV5-1,few,CASSLSPGSSYEQYF,TGCGCCAGCAGCTTGTCGCCGGGGAGCTCCTACGAGCAGTACTTC
TRBJ1-1,.,TRBV10-3,.,CAILYVLIPMNTEAFF,TGTGCCATCCTTTATGTCCTAATTCCTATGAACACTGAAGCTTTCTTT
TRBJ2-2,.,TRBV12-3/TRBV12-4,many,CASIRDSGVPGELFF,TGTGCCAGCATCCGGGACTCGGGGGTCCCCGGGGAGCTGTTTTTT
TRBJ2-1,TRBD2,TRBV20-1,.,CSARGLAGSSYNEQFF,TGCAGTGCTAGGGGACTAGCGGGGAGCTCCTACAATGAGCAGTTCTTC
TRBJ2-3,.,TRBV20-1,.,CSARFTDTQYF,TGCAGTGCTAGATTCACGGATACGCAGTATTTT
TRBJ1-4,.,TRBV4-1,.,CASSRERTTTNEKLFF,TGCGCCAGCAGCCGGGAGAGGACTACAACTAATGAAAAACTGTTTTTT
TRBJ2-2,.,TRBV7-3,many,CASSLGGHTGELFF,TGTGCCAGCAGCTTGGGAGGCCACACCGGGGAGCTGTTTTTT
TRBJ1-1,.,TRBV14,.,CASSQGILTEAFF,TGTGCCAGCAGCCAAGGGATCCTCACTGAAGCTTTCTTT
TRBJ2-7,.,TRBV2,.,CASSVGPNYEQYF,TGTGCCAGCAGTGTGGGACCCAACTACGAGCAGTACTTC
TRBJ2-1,.,TRBV6-6,few,CASQGYNEQFF,TGTGCCAGCCAGGGTTACAATGAGCAGTTCTTC
TRBJ2-1,TRBD2,TRBV6-5,many,CASSNWVAGDEQFF,TGTGCCAGCAGTAACTGGGTAGCGGGAGATGAGCAGTTCTTC
TRBJ1-4,.,TRBV29-1,.,CSVKQGANEKLFF,TGCAGCGTTAAACAGGGAGCTAATGAAAAACTGTTTTTT